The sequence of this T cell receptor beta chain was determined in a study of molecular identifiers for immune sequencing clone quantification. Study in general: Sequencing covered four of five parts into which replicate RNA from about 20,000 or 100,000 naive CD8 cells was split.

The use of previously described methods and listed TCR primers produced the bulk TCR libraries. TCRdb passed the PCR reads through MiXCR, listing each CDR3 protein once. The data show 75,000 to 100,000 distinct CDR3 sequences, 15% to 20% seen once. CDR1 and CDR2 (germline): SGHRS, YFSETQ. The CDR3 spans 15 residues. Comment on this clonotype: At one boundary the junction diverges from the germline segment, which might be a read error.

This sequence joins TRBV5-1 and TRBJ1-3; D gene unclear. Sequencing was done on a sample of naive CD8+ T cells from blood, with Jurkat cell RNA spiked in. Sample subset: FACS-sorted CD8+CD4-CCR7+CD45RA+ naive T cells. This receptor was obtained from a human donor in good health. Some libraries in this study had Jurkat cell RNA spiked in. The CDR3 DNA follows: TGCGCCAGCAACTTGGCCGCGGCCTCTGGCAACACCATATATTTT. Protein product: CASNLAAASGNTIYF.